These T cell receptor beta chains were read from a single sample in a study of beta chain features in type 1 diabetes. Sequenced by immunoSEQ multiplex PCR; TCRdb stores in-frame clones only, minus some. The sample lists tens of thousands of clones, roughly 50% seen once, with approximately 0.3% in the top ten. Sequenced material: stem cell memory CD4+ T cells from blood. These receptors all stem from a man aged 30-40 years with type 1 diabetes. CDR3s include the opening cysteine and the closing phenylalanine or tryptophan. D genes are given only for firm matches. Clone size is given for some rows only: seen once, a few or many times, or a class if the clone is expanded.

V gene	clone size	J gene	D gene	CDR3 protein	CDR3 DNA
TRBV6-5	NA	TRBJ1-4	NA	CASSNRRWPNEKLFF	TGTGCCAGCAGCAACCGGAGATGGCCTAATGAAAAACTGTTTTTT
TRBV18	few	TRBJ1-3	NA	CASSPQRSSGNTIYF	TGTGCCAGCTCACCGCAGAGGAGCTCTGGAAACACCATATATTTT
TRBV6-1	few	TRBJ1-2	TRBD1	CASSEGPGTGRGYTF	TGTGCCAGCAGTGAAGGACCCGGGACAGGGAGAGGCTACACCTTC
TRBV9	NA	TRBJ2-6	NA	CASSVVQGAAGANVLTF	TGTGCCAGCAGCGTAGTACAGGGTGCTGCTGGGGCCAACGTCCTGACTTTC
TRBV11-3	NA	TRBJ1-1	NA	CASSPGPNTEAFF	TGTGCCAGCAGCCCTGGGCCGAACACTGAAGCTTTCTTT
TRBV5-6	NA	TRBJ2-6	NA	CASSGSAGANVLTF	TGTGCCAGCAGCGGGAGTGCTGGGGCCAACGTCCTGACTTTC
TRBV5-4	few	TRBJ2-2	TRBD2	CASSQGLDNTGELFF	TGTGCCAGCAGCCAAGGACTAGACAACACCGGGGAGCTGTTTTTT
TRBV2	few	TRBJ2-2	NA	CASSDLIQANANTGELFF	TGTGCCAGCAGTGATTTAATTCAGGCGAACGCGAACACCGGGGAGCTGTTTTTT
TRBV27	few	TRBJ1-5	NA	CASSTGQIENQPQHF	TGTGCCAGCAGCACCGGACAAATCGAGAATCAGCCCCAGCATTTT
TRBV5-4	NA	TRBJ2-7	NA	CASSFVRTGQSYEQYF	TGTGCCAGCAGCTTCGTAAGAACAGGCCAATCCTACGAGCAGTACTTC
TRBV9	NA	TRBJ2-2	NA	CASSLQVLGELFF	TGTGCCAGCAGCCTACAGGTACTCGGGGAGCTGTTTTTT
TRBV11-2	NA	TRBJ2-1	NA	CASSLATYNEQFF	TGTGCCAGCAGCTTAGCTACTTACAATGAGCAGTTCTTC
TRBV5-4	few	TRBJ2-1	NA	CASSLGARSHNEQFF	TGTGCCAGCAGCTTGGGAGCGCGGAGCCACAATGAGCAGTTCTTC
TRBV7-6	NA	TRBJ1-1	TRBD1	CASSFGTGNTEAFF	TGTGCCAGCAGCTTTGGGACAGGTAACACTGAAGCTTTCTTT
TRBV18	NA	TRBJ1-2	NA	CASSPGPNYGYTF	TGTGCCAGCTCACCAGGGCCTAACTATGGCTACACCTTC
TRBV29-1	NA	TRBJ2-7	NA	CSVGAGPHSYEQYF	TGCAGCGTTGGCGCGGGGCCTCACTCCTACGAGCAGTACTTC
TRBV6-1	NA	TRBJ1-6	TRBD1	CASSAQGEDNSPLHF	TGTGCCAGCAGCGCACAGGGGGAAGATAATTCACCCCTCCACTTT
TRBV6-4	few	TRBJ1-2	TRBD1	CASSDMGQGSGYTF	TGTGCCAGCAGTGATATGGGACAGGGTAGCGGCTACACCTTC
TRBV18	NA	TRBJ2-3	TRBD2	CASSPGLADTQYF	TGTGCCAGCTCACCGGGACTAGCAGATACGCAGTATTTT
TRBV29-1	few	TRBJ1-2	TRBD1	CSVLGTGSEGYTF	TGCAGCGTTCTGGGGACAGGGTCTGAGGGCTACACCTTC
TRBV6-6	NA	TRBJ1-4	NA	CASSYSRGAKGEKLFF	TGTGCCAGCAGTTACTCGCGGGGGGCAAAGGGTGAAAAACTGTTTTTT
TRBV2	few	TRBJ2-7	NA	CASSDGQVPYEQYF	TGTGCCAGCAGTGATGGGCAGGTCCCCTACGAGCAGTACTTC
TRBV6-5	NA	TRBJ1-1	NA	CATSYSPGSNTEAFF	TGTGCCACCAGTTACTCGCCCGGGTCGAACACTGAAGCTTTCTTT
TRBV29-1	NA	TRBJ1-1	NA	CSVNQGRDTEAFF	TGCAGCGTGAACCAGGGGCGGGACACTGAAGCTTTCTTT
TRBV6-6	few	TRBJ1-2	NA	CASSIQRKSDGYTF	TGTGCCAGCAGTATACAGAGAAAGAGTGATGGCTACACCTTC
TRBV2	NA	TRBJ2-7	TRBD2	CASSPRLAQNYEQYF	TGTGCCAGCAGCCCACGACTAGCTCAGAACTACGAGCAGTACTTC
TRBV18	NA	TRBJ1-2	NA	CASSPGPRDYGYTF	TGTGCCAGCTCACCAGGGCCGCGGGACTATGGCTACACCTTC
TRBV11-3	NA	TRBJ2-1	TRBD2	CASSPTGGSKIGEQFF	TGTGCCAGCAGCCCGACGGGCGGGAGCAAGATTGGTGAGCAGTTCTTC
TRBV5-1	NA	TRBJ2-5	TRBD1	CASSQTGTETQYF	TGCGCCAGCAGCCAGACAGGGACGGAGACCCAGTACTTC
TRBV27	few	TRBJ2-5	NA	CASSVEEGETQYF	TGTGCCAGCAGTGTTGAGGAGGGAGAGACCCAGTACTTC
TRBV27	few	TRBJ1-6	NA	CASSPPPQRGVGPLHF	TGTGCCAGCAGTCCACCTCCTCAACGGGGGGTGGGGCCCCTCCACTTT
TRBV6-5	few	TRBJ2-5	TRBD1	CASSKPGQGLETQYF	TGTGCCAGCAGTAAACCGGGACAGGGATTAGAGACCCAGTACTTC
TRBV10-3	few	TRBJ2-5	TRBD1	CAISRDREETQYF	TGTGCCATCAGCCGGGACAGGGAAGAGACCCAGTACTTC
TRBV19	NA	TRBJ1-5	NA	CASSLQGGYRDQPQHF	TGTGCCAGTAGTCTACAGGGAGGGTACCGGGATCAGCCCCAGCATTTT
TRBV9	NA	TRBJ1-2	NA	CASSVATDSYGYTF	TGTGCCAGCAGCGTAGCTACAGATTCCTATGGCTACACCTTC
TRBV28	NA	TRBJ2-4	NA	CASSSLVTLQSF	TGTGCCAGCAGCAGTTTAGTGACTCTCCAAAGCTTC
TRBV7-2	NA	TRBJ1-3	NA	CASSGQGPRGSTAIYF	TGTGCCAGCAGCGGGCAGGGACCGCGGGGATCGACCGCCATATATTTT
TRBV19	NA	TRBJ1-5	TRBD1	CASSTPGQVGNQPQHF	TGTGCCAGTAGTACGCCGGGACAGGTCGGCAATCAGCCCCAGCATTTT
TRBV6-5	NA	TRBJ1-6	TRBD1	CASSSSGQGVSPLHF	TGTGCCAGCAGTTCCTCGGGACAGGGGGTTTCACCCCTCCACTTT
TRBV23-1	medium-sized	TRBJ1-5	NA	CASSPVRPSNQPQHF	TGCGCCAGCAGCCCAGTCAGGCCGTCGAATCAGCCCCAGCATTTT
TRBV25-1	NA	TRBJ2-7	TRBD1	CASSPGQGPYEQYF	TGTGCCAGCAGTCCAGGACAGGGCCCCTACGAGCAGTACTTC
TRBV7-9	once	TRBJ2-3	NA	CASSPAGAEDTQYF	TGTGCCAGCAGCCCGGCGGGGGCGGAAGATACGCAGTATTTT
TRBV5-1	NA	TRBJ2-2	TRBD1	CASIPGTEKTGELFF	TGCGCCAGCATTCCCGGGACAGAGAAAACCGGGGAGCTGTTTTTT
TRBV29-1	few	TRBJ2-7	NA	CSAGPAVYEQYF	TGCAGCGCCGGGCCAGCGGTCTACGAGCAGTACTTC
TRBV6-5	NA	TRBJ2-5	NA	CASSYYRQLELETQYF	TGTGCCAGCAGTTATTACCGACAGTTAGAATTGGAGACCCAGTACTTC